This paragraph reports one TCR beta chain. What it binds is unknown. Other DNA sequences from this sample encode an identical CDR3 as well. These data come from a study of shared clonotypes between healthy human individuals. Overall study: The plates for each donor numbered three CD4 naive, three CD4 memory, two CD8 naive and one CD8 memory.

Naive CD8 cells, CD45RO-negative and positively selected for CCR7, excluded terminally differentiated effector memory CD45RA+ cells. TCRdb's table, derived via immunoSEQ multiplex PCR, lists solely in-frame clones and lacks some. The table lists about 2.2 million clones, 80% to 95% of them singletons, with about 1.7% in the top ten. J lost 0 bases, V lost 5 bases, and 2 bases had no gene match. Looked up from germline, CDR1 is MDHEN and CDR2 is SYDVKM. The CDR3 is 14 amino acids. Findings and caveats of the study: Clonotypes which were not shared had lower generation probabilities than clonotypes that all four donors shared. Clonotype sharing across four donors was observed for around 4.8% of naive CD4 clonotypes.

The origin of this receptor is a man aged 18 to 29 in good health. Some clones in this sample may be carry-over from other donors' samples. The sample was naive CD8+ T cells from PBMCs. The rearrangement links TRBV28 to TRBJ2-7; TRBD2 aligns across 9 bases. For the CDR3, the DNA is TGTGCCAGCAGTCGTAGCGGGAGCTCCTACGAGCAGTACTTC. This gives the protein CASSRSGSSYEQYF.